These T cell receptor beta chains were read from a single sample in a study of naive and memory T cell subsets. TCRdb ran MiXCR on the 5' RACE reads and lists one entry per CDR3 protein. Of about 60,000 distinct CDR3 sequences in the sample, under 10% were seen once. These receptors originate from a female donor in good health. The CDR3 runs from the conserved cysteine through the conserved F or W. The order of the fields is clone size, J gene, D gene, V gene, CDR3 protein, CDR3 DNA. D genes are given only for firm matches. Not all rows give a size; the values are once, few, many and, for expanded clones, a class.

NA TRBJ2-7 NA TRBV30 CAWARSYEQYF TGTGCCTGGGCCAGGTCATACGAGCAGTACTTC
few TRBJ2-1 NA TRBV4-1 CASSQDGGNEQFF TGCGCCAGCAGCCAAGACGGGGGTAATGAGCAGTTCTTC
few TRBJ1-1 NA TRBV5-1 CASSLDQGYEAFF TGCGCCAGCAGCTTGGATCAGGGATATGAAGCTTTCTTT
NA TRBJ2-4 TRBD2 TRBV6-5 CASSPWTSGSSKNIQYF TGTGCCAGCAGCCCCTGGACTAGCGGGAGCTCCAAAAACATTCAGTACTTC
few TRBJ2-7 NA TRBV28 CASRLSGPYEQYF TGTGCCAGCAGACTGAGTGGGCCCTACGAGCAGTACTTC
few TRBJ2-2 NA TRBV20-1 CSATLGVANTGELFF TGCAGTGCTACGTTGGGGGTTGCGAACACCGGGGAGCTGTTTTTT
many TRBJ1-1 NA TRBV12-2 CASRLALTERFNTEAFF TGTGCAAGTCGCTTAGCGCTTACGGAGCGGTTCAACACTGAAGCTTTCTTT
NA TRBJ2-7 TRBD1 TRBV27 CASSTRTGASEQYF TGTGCCAGCAGTACACGGACAGGGGCTTCCGAGCAGTACTTC
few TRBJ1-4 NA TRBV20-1 CSARQGIGEKLFF TGCAGTGCTAGACAGGGGATAGGGGAAAAACTGTTTTTT
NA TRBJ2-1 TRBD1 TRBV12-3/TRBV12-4 CASSYAGTVRNEQFF TGTGCCAGCAGTTACGCCGGGACAGTGAGAAATGAGCAGTTCTTC
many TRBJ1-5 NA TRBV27 CASSLSLPGYGNQPQHF TGTGCCAGCAGTTTATCTCTCCCAGGTTATGGCAATCAGCCCCAGCATTTT
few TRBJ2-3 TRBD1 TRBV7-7 CASSPGQSLVGTDTQYF TGTGCTAGCAGCCCGGGACAGTCCCTGGTAGGCACAGATACGCAGTATTTT
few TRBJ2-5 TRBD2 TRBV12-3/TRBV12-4 CASSGTSGGPGYQTQYF TGTGCCAGCAGCGGGACTAGCGGGGGGCCAGGGTACCAGACCCAGTACTTC
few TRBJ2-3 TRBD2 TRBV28 CASKLAGVTTDTQYF TGTGCCAGCAAGCTAGCGGGGGTCACCACAGATACGCAGTATTTT
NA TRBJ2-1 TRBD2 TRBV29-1 CSASGRSYNEQFF TGCAGCGCTAGCGGGAGATCCTACAATGAGCAGTTCTTC
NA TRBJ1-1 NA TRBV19 CASTPWEGRNTEAFF TGTGCCAGTACCCCTTGGGAGGGAAGGAACACTGAAGCTTTCTTT
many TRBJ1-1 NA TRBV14 CASSQTLNTEAFF TGTGCCAGCAGCCAAACTCTTAACACTGAAGCTTTCTTT
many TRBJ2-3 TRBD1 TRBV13 CASSSGGSFTDTQYF TGTGCCAGCAGCTCAGGGGGTTCTTTCACAGATACGCAGTATTTT
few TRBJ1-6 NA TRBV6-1 CASSEGIPLPPLNSPLHF TGTGCCAGCAGTGAAGGGATCCCCCTACCCCCTCTCAATTCACCCCTCCACTTT
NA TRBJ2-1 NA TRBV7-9 CASSRGGYDNNEQFF TGTGCCAGCAGCAGGGGAGGTTATGACAACAATGAGCAGTTCTTC
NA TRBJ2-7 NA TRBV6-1 CASINGPAYEQYF TGTGCCAGCATCAACGGGCCGGCCTACGAGCAGTACTTC
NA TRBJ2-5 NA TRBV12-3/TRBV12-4 CASSFQETQETQYF TGTGCCAGCAGTTTCCAGGAAACCCAAGAGACCCAGTACTTC
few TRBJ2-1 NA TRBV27 CASSFYHGGNNEQFF TGTGCCAGCAGTTTCTATCATGGGGGTAACAATGAGCAGTTCTTC
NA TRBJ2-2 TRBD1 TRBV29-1 CSVRTGKGAGELFF TGCAGCGTTCGGACAGGAAAGGGGGCCGGGGAGCTGTTTTTT
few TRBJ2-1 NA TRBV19 CASSPRVNEQFF TGTGCCAGTAGTCCCCGGGTCAATGAGCAGTTCTTC
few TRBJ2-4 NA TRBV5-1 CASSLDSPAKNIQYF TGCGCCAGCAGCTTGGACAGTCCAGCCAAAAACATTCAGTACTTC
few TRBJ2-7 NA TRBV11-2 CASSSGTLASYEQYF TGTGCCAGCAGCTCGGGGACTCTCGCTTCCTACGAGCAGTACTTC
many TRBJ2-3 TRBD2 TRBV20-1 CSASRGGAKDTQYF TGCAGTGCCTCGCGGGGGGGGGCAAAAGATACGCAGTATTTT
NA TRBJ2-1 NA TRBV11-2 CASSLLRGLFDEQFF TGTGCCAGCAGCTTGCTACGTGGTCTCTTTGATGAGCAGTTCTTC
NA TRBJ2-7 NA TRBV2 CASSVGPPYEQYF TGTGCCAGCAGTGTAGGTCCCCCCTACGAGCAGTACTTC
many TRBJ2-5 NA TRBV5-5 CASSLQDQETQYF TGTGCCAGCAGTCTCCAGGATCAAGAGACCCAGTACTTC
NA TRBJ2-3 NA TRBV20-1 CSPRGDLSTDTQYF TGCAGTCCAAGGGGGGACCTCAGCACAGATACGCAGTATTTT
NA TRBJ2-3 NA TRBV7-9 CASTRPKKGRDTQYF TGTGCCAGCACCAGACCCAAAAAAGGGAGAGATACGCAGTATTTT
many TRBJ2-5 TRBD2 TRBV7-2 CASSNRQGGGARETQYF TGTGCCAGCAGCAACCGCCAGGGCGGGGGGGCCCGGGAGACCCAGTACTTC
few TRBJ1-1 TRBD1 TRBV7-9 CATAGGGYTEAFF TGTGCCACCGCAGGGGGCGGGTACACTGAAGCTTTCTTT
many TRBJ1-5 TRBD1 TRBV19 CASSIDPGQPWDSQPQHF TGTGCCAGTAGTATAGACCCCGGACAGCCATGGGACAGTCAGCCCCAGCATTTT
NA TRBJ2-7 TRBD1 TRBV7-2 CASSSGQAGEQYF TGTGCCAGCAGCTCTGGACAGGCTGGGGAGCAGTACTTC
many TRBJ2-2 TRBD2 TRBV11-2 CASSFFSGVIAGELFF TGTGCCAGCAGCTTCTTTAGCGGGGTAATCGCCGGGGAGCTGTTTTTT
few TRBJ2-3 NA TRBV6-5 CASSYIGARLSTDTQYF TGTGCCAGCAGTTACATCGGGGCCCGACTGAGCACAGATACGCAGTATTTT
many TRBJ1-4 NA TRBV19 CASSGTKNTREKLFF TGTGCCAGTAGTGGGACGAAAAATACCCGTGAAAAACTGTTTTTT
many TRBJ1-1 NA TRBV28 CASSLYRQNTEAFF TGTGCCAGCAGTTTGTATAGGCAGAACACTGAAGCTTTCTTT
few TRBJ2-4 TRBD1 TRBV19 CASTTTGGNIQYF TGTGCCAGTACCACGACAGGGGGGAACATTCAGTACTTC
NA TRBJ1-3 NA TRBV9 CASSVGGLGSGNTIYF TGTGCCAGCAGCGTCGGGGGACTAGGCTCTGGAAACACCATATATTTT
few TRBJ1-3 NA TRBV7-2 CASSLGAGGNTIYF TGTGCCAGCAGCTTAGGGGCAGGTGGAAACACCATATATTTT
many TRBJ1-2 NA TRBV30 CAWSDNYGYTF TGTGCCTGGAGTGATAACTATGGCTACACCTTC
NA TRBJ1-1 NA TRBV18 CASSPGMENTEAFF TGTGCCAGCTCACCGGGAATGGAGAACACTGAAGCTTTCTTT
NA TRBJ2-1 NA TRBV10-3 CAISESDLRDGVYNEQFF TGTGCCATCAGTGAGTCTGACCTCCGGGACGGAGTTTACAATGAGCAGTTCTTC
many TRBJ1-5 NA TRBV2 CASSVGVREYSNQPQHF TGTGCCAGCAGTGTGGGGGTTAGGGAATATAGCAATCAGCCCCAGCATTTT
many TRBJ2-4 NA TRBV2 CASSVDIGASYLNIQYF TGTGCCAGCAGTGTGGACATCGGTGCCTCTTATTTGAACATTCAGTACTTC
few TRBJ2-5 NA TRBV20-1 CSAKPPTRNKETQYF TGCAGTGCGAAACCCCCTACTAGGAACAAAGAGACCCAGTACTTC
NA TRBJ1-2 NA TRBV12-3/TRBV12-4 CASTQSGAWDYGYTF TGTGCCAGCACCCAATCGGGGGCATGGGACTATGGCTACACCTTC
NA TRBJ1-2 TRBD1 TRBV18 CASSPVAGGTIYGYTF TGTGCCAGCTCACCTGTGGCAGGGGGAACGATCTATGGCTACACCTTC
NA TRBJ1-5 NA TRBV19 CASHFSDRPYQPQHF TGTGCCAGTCACTTTTCGGACCGGCCCTATCAGCCCCAGCATTTT